A single sample is the source of the 20 T cell receptor beta chains below, sequenced in a study of blood T cell repertoires in COVID-19. Libraries were prepared by immunoSEQ multiplex PCR; TCRdb keeps only in-frame clonotypes and omits some of them. The sample holds approximately 480,000 clones, roughly 87% seen once. Material for sequencing was PBMCs or T cells enriched from blood (not recorded which). The receptor source for this set is a woman younger than 30 who had recovered from COVID-19.

The chain has TRBV18 and TRBJ2-3; possibly TRBD2 for D (7 bases). CDR3 length: 15 residues. Trimming removed 0 bases at V and 6 bases at J, with 13 bases between. Germline-derived CDR1 and CDR2 are KGHSH and LQKENI. CDR3 region: CASSPPRGAQDTQYF. The DNA of the CDR3 is TGTGCCAGCTCACCACCCCGGGGGGCTCAGGATACGCAGTATTTT. Filled out from reference TRBV18 and TRBJ2-3, the complete variable domain reads NAGVMQNPRHLVRRRGQEARLRCSPMKGHSHVYWYRQLPEEGLKFMVYLQKENIIDESGMPKERFSAEFPKEGPSILRIQQVVRGDSAAYFCASSPPRGAQDTQYFGPGTRLTVL.

This chain joins TRBV7-8 and TRBJ1-5; TRBD1 is a possible D gene (6 bases). CDR1 is SGHVS and CDR2 is FQNEAQ in the germline V gene. This CDR3 region has 16 residues. The V and J ends lost 1 base and 1 base respectively, with 11 bases between them. The CDR3 loop reads CASSLGTVGSNQPQHF. CDR3 bases: TGTGCCAGCAGCTTAGGGACAGTGGGGAGCAATCAGCCCCAGCATTTT.

This chain joins TRBV5-1 and TRBJ2-7, with D possibly matching TRBD1 (6 bases). V lost 3 bases and J lost 4, with 14 bases in between. Per germline, CDR1 SGHRS and CDR2 YFSETQ. The CDR3 is made up of 14 amino acids. This CDR3 is CASSYLDSRYEQYF. The CDR3 nucleotides read TGCGCCAGCAGCTACTTGGACAGTAGGTACGAGCAGTACTTC. Together with reference TRBV5-1 and TRBJ2-7, the CDR3 gives the full variable domain: KAGVTQTPRYLIKTRGQQVTLSCSPISGHRSVSWYQQTPGQGLQFLFEYFSETQRNKGNFPGRFSGRQFSNSRSEMNVSTLELGDSALYLCASSYLDSRYEQYFGPGTRLTVT.

The J gene is TRBJ2-3, the V gene TRBV6-5; D is possibly TRBD1 (6 bases). The CDR3 is 14 residues long. Trimming pared 6 bases from V and 1 base from J, leaving 11 bases between. Germline CDR1 and CDR2: MNHEY and SVGAGI. The CDR3, as DNA: TGTGCCAGCAGGCTAGGACAGCGCACAGATACGCAGTATTTT. Residues: CASRLGQRTDTQYF.

J is TRBJ1-5 and V is TRBV27, with D possibly matching TRBD1 (6 bases). V lost 2 bases to trimming and J lost 6 bases, with 8 bases between them. This CDR3 is built from 13 residues. CDR1 is MNHEY, CDR2 SMNVEV, per germline (reference sequence). The CDR3 DNA is TGTGCCAGCAGTTTACGGGGGGCTCAGCCCCAGCATTTT. Its protein is CASSLRGAQPQHF.

V gene TRBV12-5 combines with J gene TRBJ2-1; 9 bases match TRBD1. Germline CDR1 LGHNT, CDR2 FRNRAP. The CDR3 covers 13 residues. Trimming at V came to 7 bases and at J to 8 bases, leaving 6 bases not matched to a gene. The CDR3 protein is CASAGTGYYEQFF. The CDR3 coding sequence is TGTGCTAGTGCTGGGACAGGGTACTATGAGCAGTTCTTC.

V is TRBV28 and J is TRBJ1-1; D ambiguous. Germline lookup yields CDR1 MDHEN and CDR2 SYDVKM. V was clipped by 4 bases and J by 7 bases, with 7 bases between them. The CDR3 covers 11 residues. The CDR3 loop reads CASSYGGEAFF. In DNA, the CDR3 is TGTGCCAGCAGTTACGGAGGTGAAGCTTTCTTT. Filled out from reference TRBV28 and TRBJ1-1, the complete variable domain reads DVKVTQSSRYLVKRTGEKVFLECVQDMDHENMFWYRQDPGLGLRLIYFSYDVKMKEKGDIPEGYSVSREKKERFSLILESASTNQTSMYLCASSYGGEAFFGQGTRLTVV.

CDR3 coding DNA: TGTGCCAGCAGCCGTACCCCGGGACAGATTATCCATGGCTACACCTTC. The encoded protein is CASSRTPGQIIHGYTF. The V and J genes are TRBV5-6 and TRBJ1-2; 7 bases map to TRBD1. The CDR3 covers 16 residues. After removal of 4 bases from V and 6 bases from J, the junction contained 15 bases not matched to a gene. Germline assignment: CDR1 SGHDT and CDR2 YYEEEE.

The J gene is TRBJ1-1, the V gene TRBV12-3 or TRBV12-4; D is uncertain. This CDR3 is built from 12 residues. Trimming stripped 3 bases from V and 6 bases from J, with 8 bases between. The CDR3 coding sequence is TGTGCCAGCAGTTTTCGTCGGGCTGAAGCTTTCTTT. Protein product: CASSFRRAEAFF.

The J gene is TRBJ1-2, the V gene TRBV10-3; unclear D gene. V was shortened by 7 bases and J by 2 bases, with 11 bases between the two germline ends. This CDR3 is built from 13 residues. Germline V gene lookup returns CDR1 ENHRY and CDR2 SYGVKD. The CDR3 spells CAIKIAGNYGYTF. The CDR3 DNA sequence: TGTGCCATCAAGATCGCAGGCAACTATGGCTACACCTTC.

This chain uses TRBV12-3 or TRBV12-4 with TRBJ2-1; no firm D call. This CDR3 has 11 residues. The ends were cut back, 5 bases at V and 10 bases at J, with 9 bases in the middle. Written as DNA, the CDR3 is TGTGCCAGCAGTCAAAACGAGGAGCAGTTCTTC. Translation gives CASSQNEEQFF.

The chain employs TRBV7-9 and TRBJ1-1, with D possibly TRBD1 on 5 matching bases. The length of the CDR3 is 15 residues. V was pared by 1 base and J by 3 bases, with 12 bases between. Germline V CDR1 and CDR2: SEHNR, FQNEAQ (reference sequence). Written as DNA, the CDR3 is TGTGCCAGCAGCTTAGGTATCGGGGGGGACACTGAAGCTTTCTTT. Protein sequence: CASSLGIGGDTEAFF.

The chain links TRBV2 to TRBJ1-1; TRBD1 aligns across 9 bases. This CDR3 contains 13 residues. The germline V gene encodes CDR1 SNHLY and CDR2 FYNNEI. The junction had 4 bases not matched to a gene; V was cut back by 6 bases and J by 5 bases. CDR3 sequence: CASRGDRETEAFF. CDR3 nucleotide sequence: TGTGCCAGCAGGGGGGACAGGGAAACTGAAGCTTTCTTT.

The rearrangement uses TRBV6-5 and TRBJ1-2; D gene unclear. Germline V gene sequence: CDR1 MNHEY, CDR2 SVGAGI. The V and J ends lost 2 bases and 4 bases respectively, with 14 bases between them. The CDR3 has 15 residues. CDR3 region: CASSYGQVLGYGYTF. CDR3 in DNA: TGTGCCAGCAGTTACGGGCAGGTCCTCGGCTATGGCTACACCTTC.

This chain links TRBV2 with TRBJ2-3, with D perhaps TRBD1 (6 bases). The CDR3 covers 11 residues. CDR1 is SNHLY and CDR2 is FYNNEI in the germline V gene. Trimming left V 8 bases short and J 6 bases short, with 9 bases between. The CDR3: CASAGADTQYF. CDR3 in DNA: TGTGCCAGCGCAGGGGCGGATACGCAGTATTTT.

J is TRBJ1-3 and V is TRBV30; D gene unclear. Trimming took off 3 bases at V and 6 bases at J, with 12 bases between the two ends. Germline V gene sequence: CDR1 GTSNPN, CDR2 SVGIG (reference sequence). The CDR3 loop spans 13 amino acids. The CDR3 DNA is TGTGCCTGGAGGAGGGCGCCCAAAAACACCATATATTTT. It specifies CAWRRAPKNTIYF.

The chain recombines TRBV18 with TRBJ2-3, with 11 bases aligning to TRBD2. The V segment lost 1 base and the J segment 2 bases; nucleotides outside the gene matches: 8. The CDR3 totals 18 residues. Germline lookup yields CDR1 KGHSH and CDR2 LQKENI. Here the CDR3 reads CASSPRTSGPSATDTQYF. CDR3 bases: TGTGCCAGCTCACCACGGACTAGCGGGCCGTCAGCCACAGATACGCAGTATTTT.

J is TRBJ2-5 and V is TRBV30, with D possibly TRBD2 on 5 matching bases. Deletions cut 3 bases from V and 5 bases from J, with 16 bases between. There are 14 residues in the CDR3. Germline V gene sequence: CDR1 GTSNPN, CDR2 SVGIG (reference sequence). CDR3 in DNA: TGTGCCTGGAGCCCTAGGTTGGAGGCGGAGACCCAGTACTTC. Protein product: CAWSPRLEAETQYF.

The V call is TRBV9, the J call TRBJ1-2, with D hard to call. The CDR3 consists of 14 residues. Germline assignment: CDR1 SGDLS and CDR2 YYNGEE. V was trimmed by 4 bases and J by 1 base, leaving 11 bases between them. The CDR3 loop reads CASSPRGFNYGYTF. CDR3 DNA sequence: TGTGCCAGCAGCCCCCGGGGTTTTAACTATGGCTACACCTTC.

The chain is built from TRBV3-1 (or the pseudogene TRBV3-2) and TRBJ1-3; D ambiguous. Trimming pared 8 bases from V and 0 bases from J, leaving 11 bases between. The germline V gene encodes CDR1 LGHDT and CDR2 YNNKEL (reference sequence). This CDR3 comprises 14 residues. The CDR3 DNA is TGTGCCAGCGAGCGAGCGGGCTCTGGAAACACCATATATTTT. Protein product: CASERAGSGNTIYF.